This entry describes one TCR beta chain. Its antigen is currently unknown. Trimming took 3 bases from V and 0 from J, leaving 12 bases between them. There are 15 residues in the CDR3. CDR1 is SGHTA, CDR2 FQGNSA, per germline. The sample belongs to a study of T cell repertoires in cytomegalovirus infection. TCRdb reprocessed the reads with MiXCR, giving one entry per CDR3 protein. The data show 680,000 or so distinct CDR3 sequences, with roughly 36% seen just once and around a sixth held by the top ten. The study, taken as a whole, reports: CMV-specific HLA-C-restricted TCR beta clonotypes dominated the ex vivo response.

The rearrangement links TRBV7-2 to TRBJ2-7; no reliable D call. This clonotype originated in a human donor in good health (CMV status not recorded). Some clones in this sample may be carry-over from other donors' samples. The specimen comprised cultured PBMCs, sampled from culture after CMV antigen stimulation. The CDR3 coding sequence is TGTGCCAGCAGCTTTTCAAGGGCGCGCTCCTACGAGCAGTACTTC. Protein sequence: CASSFSRARSYEQYF.